The 32 T cell receptor beta chains below were found in one sample sequenced in a study of T cells in Graves' hyperthyroidism and ophthalmopathy (dated by TCRdb to the late 2010s). Libraries were built with multiplex PCR. Data came from an Illumina HiSeq 2000. Amplification of TCR beta CDR3 regions was carried out from RNA transcripts. For the first round of RT-PCR on the TCR CDR3, the HTBI primer set was used together with the Qiagen OneStep RT-PCR kit. The public reads were reprocessed in TCRdb via fastp at Q25 and MiXCR, keeping in-frame beta chains. Here each entry gathers all rows of one CDR3 protein and keeps the most common genes and DNA. In all, the sample holds fewer than 750,000 distinct CDR3 sequences, and around 46% of those were seen once. Roughly 8.2% of the sample goes to the ten largest clones. Sequenced: peripheral blood or thyroid tissue (not recorded which). These receptors all stem from a woman aged 18-29 years with Graves' hyperthyroidism.

The rearrangement links TRBV11-2 to TRBJ1-3; no clear D. Trimming took 1 base from V and 7 from J, leaving 14 bases between them. The germline gives CDR1 SGHAT, CDR2 FQNNGV. This CDR3 has 15 amino acids. The CDR3 here is CASSLGSWQANTIYF. The CDR3, as DNA: TGTGCCAGCAGCTTAGGGTCCTGGCAGGCGAACACCATATATTTT.

This chain uses TRBV12-2 with TRBJ1-1; the D segment call TRBD1 is taken from the table without a DNA check. TRBV12-2 is termed a pseudogene. This CDR3 has 15 residues. DNA of the CDR3: TGTGCAAGTCGATCTCTCAGGGGGCCGGACACTGAAGCTTTCTTT. Translating gives CASRSLRGPDTEAFF.

This clonotype occurred many times. The DNA is left out, because the CDR3 cannot be placed on it with certainty; the CDR3 is given as TCRdb lists it. The chain has TRBV12-3 or TRBV12-4 and TRBJ1-3. Both ends counted, the CDR3 spans 14 residues. The CDR3 protein is CASSFLAAGNTIYF.

This chain connects TRBV12-3 or TRBV12-4 to TRBJ2-5; 16 bases agree with TRBD2. With the DNA end fitting TRBJ2-1 better, the J assignment may be wrong. The CDR3 has 15 residues. This CDR3 is CASTGTSGREGEQFF. For the CDR3, the DNA is TGTGCCAGCACCGGGACTAGCGGGAGGGAGGGTGAGCAGTTCTTC.

This clonotype was seen many times. V gene TRBV5-8 combines with J gene TRBJ2-7; possible D gene TRBD1, 6 bases. V dropped 4 bases and J dropped 2 bases, with 19 bases sitting between them. CDR3 length: 16 residues. From germline, CDR1 is SGHTS and CDR2 YDEGEE. The CDR3 reads CASSPAPQGNAYEQYF. DNA for the CDR3: TGTGCCAGCAGCCCCGCCCCACAGGGAAATGCCTACGAGCAGTACTTC.

This clonotype was seen at least ten times. V is TRBV11-2 and J is TRBJ2-5; D unclear. Trimming took 0 bases from V and 5 from J, leaving 13 bases between them. The length of the CDR3 is 15 residues. Germline assignment: CDR1 SGHAT and CDR2 FQNNGV. CDR3 nucleotides: TGTGCCAGCAGCTTAGATGGGATTGCATACGAGACCCAGTACTTC. It codes for CASSLDGIAYETQYF.

Many counts were recorded for this clonotype. The V and J genes are TRBV29-1 and TRBJ2-5, with a weak D call TRBD1 (5 bases). CDR3 length: 13 amino acids. The ends were cut back, 0 bases at V and 2 bases at J, with 7 bases in the middle. CDR1 is SQVTM and CDR2 is ANQGSEA in the germline V gene. The CDR3 DNA sequence: TGCAGCGTTGAAGAGCCAGGGCAAGAGACCCAGTACTTC. Residues: CSVEEPGQETQYF.

The chain is built from TRBV2 and TRBJ2-2; D call uncertain. CDR1 is SNHLY and CDR2 is FYNNEI in the germline V gene. V shed 6 bases and J shed 8 bases, with 7 bases lying between them. CDR3 length: 11 amino acids. The CDR3 DNA follows: TGTGCCAGCAGGGCCCTTGGGGAGCTGTTTTTT. Translating gives CASRALGELFF.

The table lists this clonotype with many counts. The chain uses TRBV4-1 and TRBJ2-5; 11 nucleotides line up with TRBD2. Trimming cost V 5 bases and J 3 bases; bases outside gene matches: 2. Germline loops: CDR1 MGHRA, CDR2 YSYEKL. This CDR3 comprises 14 residues. The CDR3 loop is CASSALAGEETQYF. The CDR3 nucleotides read TGCGCCAGCAGCGCACTAGCGGGAGAAGAGACCCAGTACTTC.

This clonotype was recorded at least ten times. An end of the junction does not agree with germline; a read error may underlie this. The chain employs TRBV10-2 and TRBJ1-5; the D is unclear. CDR3 length: 14 residues. Germline V gene data show CDR1 as WSHSY and CDR2 as SAAADI. CDR3 DNA sequence: TGTTTAGCAATGATAACGCAGTACAATCAGCCCCAGCATTTT. Encoded protein: CLAMITQYNQPQHF.

The V and J genes are TRBV20-1 and TRBJ2-7; D is uncertain. With 1 base removed from V and 1 base from J, the gap between germline ends came to 17 bases. CDR1 DFQATT and CDR2 SNEGSKA come from the germline V gene (reference sequence). This CDR3 region has 16 residues. CDR3 sequence: CSARVGGPLPSYEQYF. The DNA for the CDR3 is TGCAGTGCTAGAGTCGGTGGCCCACTCCCTTCCTACGAGCAGTACTTC.

This clonotype was counted ten times or more. The V and J genes are TRBV11-3 and TRBJ2-5; D not certain. With 5 bases removed from V and 1 base from J, the gap between germline ends came to 17 bases. The CDR3 contains 16 residues. Germline V gives CDR1 SGHNT, CDR2 YENEEA. The DNA for the CDR3 is TGTGCCAGCAGCACCGCTTACGGGCCCGTCCAAGAGACCCAGTACTTC. This gives the protein CASSTAYGPVQETQYF.

The chain is built from TRBV29-1 and TRBJ1-1, with a possible D match to TRBD1 (5 bases). Looked up from germline, CDR1 is SQVTM and CDR2 is ANQGSEA. Trimming removed 3 bases from V and 6 bases from J, with 14 bases in between. The CDR3 runs 13 residues. The CDR3 sequence is CSVERDLIPEAFF. CDR3 coding DNA: TGCAGCGTTGAGAGGGACCTTATACCTGAAGCTTTCTTT.

The chain combines TRBV19 with TRBJ2-1; TRBD1 or TRBD2 may be the D gene (6 bases each). V was trimmed by 6 bases and J by 5 bases, leaving 14 bases between them. Germline V gene lookup returns CDR1 LNHDA and CDR2 SQIVND (reference sequence). The CDR3 consists of 14 residues. CDR3 coding DNA: TGTGCCAGTAGGGGGGGCAGGGTAAACAATGAGCAGTTCTTC. It is translated as CASRGGRVNNEQFF.

This clonotype was picked up many times. The chain links TRBV19 to TRBJ1-1; D unresolved. Germline V gene lookup returns CDR1 LNHDA and CDR2 SQIVND (reference sequence). CDR3 length: 13 residues. Trimming shortened V by 7 bases and J by 1 base, and 10 bases separated the two germline ends. The DNA for the CDR3 is TGTGCCAGTAATTACCAGACGAACACTGAAGCTTTCTTT. Translation: CASNYQTNTEAFF. Together with reference TRBV19 and TRBJ1-1, the CDR3 gives the full variable domain: DGGITQSPKYLFRKEGQNVTLSCEQNLNHDAMYWYRQDPGQGLRLIYYSQIVNDFQKGDIAEGYSVSREKKESFPLTVTSAQKNPTAFYLCASNYQTNTEAFFGQGTRLTVV.

This clonotype was counted ten times or more. The V and J genes are TRBV19 and TRBJ1-5, with 9 bases fitting TRBD1. The V segment lost 5 bases and the J segment 7 bases; nucleotides outside the gene matches: 9. From germline, CDR1 is LNHDA and CDR2 SQIVND (reference sequence). The CDR3 runs 15 residues. The CDR3 spells CASSPRDRVDQPQHF. The CDR3 coding sequence is TGTGCCAGTAGTCCCCGGGACAGGGTAGACCAGCCCCAGCATTTT.

J is TRBJ1-2 and V is TRBV7-9; 7 positions agree with TRBD1. V lost 5 bases and J lost 6; bases outside the gene matches: 12. This CDR3 has 15 residues. Germline CDR1 is SEHNR and CDR2 is FQNEAQ (reference sequence). The CDR3 bases are TGTGCCAGCAGCGACACGACAGGGTGGTTAAATGGCTACACCTTC. Translated, it gives CASSDTTGWLNGYTF.

This clonotype came up many times. The chain is built from TRBV18 and TRBJ1-2; the D is unclear. Germline loops: CDR1 KGHSH, CDR2 LQKENI. The length of the CDR3 is 14 residues. Trimming shortened V by 3 bases and J by 2 bases, and 10 bases separated the two germline ends. CDR3 in amino acids: CASSPDRLNYGYTF. For the CDR3, the DNA is TGTGCCAGCTCACCTGACCGACTCAACTATGGCTACACCTTC.

Ten or more counts support this clonotype. The genes are TRBV24-1 and TRBJ2-5, with 7 bases fitting TRBD2. The CDR3 covers 17 residues. J gave up 2 bases and V 3 bases, and 11 bases lay outside the gene matches. Germline V gene sequence: CDR1 KGHDR, CDR2 SFDVKD. In DNA form, the CDR3 reads TGTGCCACCAGTGATGGTCTAGCGGAGGGACTACAAGAGACCCAGTACTTC. Its protein is CATSDGLAEGLQETQYF.

The chain recombines TRBV7-6 with TRBJ2-3; 8 bases are shared with TRBD2. This CDR3 is 15 amino acids long. V shed 5 bases and J 1 base; nucleotides not matched to a gene: 5. The V gene's germline CDR1 is SGHVS and CDR2 FNYEAQ. Written as DNA, the CDR3 is TGTGCCAGCAGCGCATTGACTAGCGGCACAGATACGCAGTATTTT. Translation gives CASSALTSGTDTQYF.

This clonotype was seen at least ten times. The J gene is TRBJ2-5, the V gene TRBV5-1, with D maybe TRBD1 (5 bases). Germline-derived CDR1 and CDR2 are SGHRS and YFSETQ. The CDR3 has 13 residues. Trimming cost V 5 bases and J 4 bases, with 12 bases left between them. The CDR3 is CASRSERGETQYF. The CDR3 nucleotides read TGCGCCAGCAGGTCGGAAAGGGGAGAGACCCAGTACTTC.

This clonotype has at least ten counts. This rearrangement joins TRBV11-2 to TRBJ1-5; D unclear. The CDR3 sequence is 15 residues long. Trimming left V 2 bases short and J 1 base short, with 9 bases between. Germline V gene data show CDR1 as SGHAT and CDR2 as FQNNGV. Written as DNA, the CDR3 is TGTGCCAGCAGCTTAACGGGGAAAAGCAATCAGCCCCAGCATTTT. Its protein product is CASSLTGKSNQPQHF. Supplemented by reference TRBV11-2 and TRBJ1-5, the full variable domain reads EAGVAQSPRYKIIEKRQSVAFWCNPISGHATLYWYQQILGQGPKLLIQFQNNGVVDDSQLPKDRFSAERLKGVDSTLKIQPAKLEDSAVYLCASSLTGKSNQPQHFGDGTRLSIL.

This chain uses TRBV29-1 with TRBJ1-2, with a tentative D call TRBD1 (6 bases). Germline loops: CDR1 SQVTM, CDR2 ANQGSEA. Trimming pared 3 bases from V and 12 bases from J, leaving 23 bases between. This CDR3 spans 14 amino acids. CDR3 loop: CSVELVRDKSGNTF. The CDR3 DNA follows: TGCAGCGTTGAGCTTGTTCGGGACAAATCTGGAAACACCTTC.

At least ten counts were recorded for this clonotype. The genes are TRBV7-3 and TRBJ1-1; D is uncertain. Germline V gene sequence: CDR1 SGHTA, CDR2 FQGTGA. V lost 5 bases, J lost 7 bases, and 17 bases lay in between. The CDR3 consists of 14 residues. The CDR3 region has the DNA TGTGCCAGCAGCGCACTGGGTGGAGCTAGTGAAGCTTTCTTT. Protein product: CASSALGGASEAFF.

This clonotype has ten or more counts. V is TRBV3-1 and J is TRBJ2-7; TRBD2 aligns across 10 bases. The V segment lost 10 bases and the J segment 7 bases; nucleotides outside the gene matches: 10. Germline CDR1 is LGHDT and CDR2 is YNNKEL (reference sequence). The CDR3 has 13 amino acids. CDR3 loop: CATMTSGLEEQYF. The CDR3 DNA is TGTGCCACCATGACTAGCGGGCTGGAAGAGCAGTACTTC.

This clonotype was detected ten times or more. The chain employs TRBV19 and TRBJ2-7; TRBD2 aligns across 7 bases. J lost 6 bases, V lost 1 base, and 6 bases had no gene match. Germline loops: CDR1 LNHDA, CDR2 SQIVND (reference sequence). CDR3 length equals 14 residues. The CDR3 sequence is CASSIGAGVFEQYF. In nucleotides, the CDR3 is TGTGCCAGTAGTATAGGGGCGGGAGTTTTCGAGCAGTACTTC.

Turning to this clonotype: An end of the junction differs from the germline gene, which may be a read error. The chain employs TRBV12-3 or TRBV12-4 and TRBJ2-5; 8 positions agree with TRBD2. CDR3 length: 15 amino acids. CDR3 coding DNA: TGTGCCAGCGGCCATGGAGCGGGAGATGTGAAGACCCGGTGCTTC. Protein: CASGHGAGDVKTRCF.

This clonotype was seen repeatedly, ten times or more. The V gene is TRBV4-2, the J gene TRBJ1-1, with 7 bases lining up with TRBD1. The CDR3 loop spans 14 amino acids. The V gene end was trimmed by 1 base and the J gene end by 6 bases; junction bases not matched to a gene: 5. The germline CDR1 and CDR2 sequences are LGHNA and YNFKEQ. DNA for the CDR3: TGTGCCAGCAGCCAAGGAGGGGGCGAAGCTGAAGCTTTCTTT. Translated: CASSQGGGEAEAFF.

The sample holds one count of this clonotype. The gene calls are TRBV29-1 and TRBJ2-7, with 8 bases fitting TRBD1. Looked up from germline, CDR1 is SQVTM and CDR2 is ANQGSEA. The junction had 7 bases not matched to a gene; V was cut back by 8 bases and J by 1 base. The CDR3 covers 13 residues. CDR3: CSSGTGDSYEQYF. The DNA of the CDR3 is TGCAGCTCAGGGACAGGAGATTCCTACGAGCAGTACTTC.

This clonotype was counted between two and nine times. The rearrangement joins TRBV24-1 to TRBJ2-5; a weak D match, TRBD2 (5 bases). Deletions cut 6 bases from V and 10 bases from J, with 14 bases between. Germline values: CDR1 KGHDR, CDR2 SFDVKD. The CDR3 has 12 amino acids. The CDR3 protein is CATSPLEGVQYF. DNA of the CDR3: TGTGCCACCAGTCCTCTAGAGGGAGTCCAGTACTTC.

The chain is built from TRBV11-3 and TRBJ1-5, with 7 bases fitting TRBD1. This CDR3 contains 18 residues. Unmatched junction bases numbered 15, after V lost 5 bases and J lost 2 bases. Germline V gene lookup returns CDR1 SGHNT and CDR2 YENEEA. The DNA for the CDR3 is TGTGCCAGCAGCCAGCAGGGGGGCACAGGATTCCGCAATCAGCCCCAGCATTTT. Amino acid sequence: CASSQQGGTGFRNQPQHF.

This clonotype was recorded many times. The chain carries TRBV29-1 and TRBJ2-7, with 12 bases matching TRBD2. V dropped 6 bases and J dropped 0; count of bases not matched to a gene: 3. Germline-derived CDR1 and CDR2 are SQVTM and ANQGSEA. The CDR3 sequence is 14 residues long. CDR3 nucleotide sequence: TGCAGCGTAGCTAGCGGGAGGGCCTCCTACGAGCAGTACTTC. Amino acid sequence: CSVASGRASYEQYF.